Shown below are 9 T cell receptor beta chains from a single sample sequenced in a study of early T cells in non-severe SARS-CoV-2 infection. Each CDR3 protein is one row after TCRdb ran MiXCR on the 5' RACE reads. Found here are 90,000 to 120,000 distinct CDR3 sequences, over 10% of them singletons; the top ten hold around 3%. Sequenced material: whole blood. These receptors were collected from an adult who was a healthcare worker with PCR-confirmed SARS-CoV-2 infection or an uninfected control (not recorded which).

The genes are TRBV5-1 and TRBJ2-1, with TRBD2 as a possible D gene (5 bases). The V gene lost 6 bases and the J gene lost 9 bases, with 25 bases spanning the gap. CDR1 and CDR2 (germline): SGHRS, YFSETQ. CDR3 length: 16 residues. The CDR3 nucleotides read TGCGCCAGCACCATAGCGCACCCAGGTCCCGTAACTGAGCAGTTCTTC. Protein sequence: CASTIAHPGPVTEQFF.

The genes are TRBV28 and TRBJ2-1; no definite D call. V lost 3 bases to trimming and J lost 7 bases, with 7 bases between them. This CDR3 contains 12 residues. CDR1 is MDHEN and CDR2 is SYDVKM in the germline V gene. The CDR3 loop reads CASSFGPNEQFF. As DNA, the CDR3 is TGTGCCAGCAGTTTTGGGCCGAATGAGCAGTTCTTC.

This clonotype was seen repeatedly, ten times or more. V usage is TRBV29-1 and J usage is TRBJ2-5; TRBD2 agrees at 9 bases. CDR3 length: 15 amino acids. The trim removed 2 bases at V and 0 bases at J, leaving 4 bases unmatched. Germline lookup yields CDR1 SQVTM and CDR2 ANQGSEA. In DNA, the CDR3 is TGCAGCGTTGAATCCCTAGCGGGAAACCAAGAGACCCAGTACTTC. This sequence encodes CSVESLAGNQETQYF.

This clonotype was observed a handful of times. V usage is TRBV5-1 and J usage is TRBJ1-3; 10 bases match TRBD1. V lost 4 bases and J lost 0; bases outside the gene matches: 7. Per germline, CDR1 SGHRS and CDR2 YFSETQ. The CDR3 length is 17 residues. CDR3 residues: CASSPWTGGFSGNTIYF. CDR3 nucleotides: TGCGCCAGCAGCCCCTGGACAGGGGGATTCTCTGGAAACACCATATATTTT.

This clonotype appeared a single time. V and J are TRBV29-1 and TRBJ1-3; 9 positions agree with TRBD1. This CDR3 is 15 amino acids long. The germline CDR1 and CDR2 sequences are SQVTM and ANQGSEA. V lost 5 bases to trimming and J lost 5 bases; unmatched junction nucleotides: 10. As DNA, the CDR3 is TGCAGCGTTAAGGGGGACAGGGTGGGGAGAAACACCATATATTTT. This encodes CSVKGDRVGRNTIYF.

This clonotype was detected many times. Written as DNA, the CDR3 is TGTGCCAGCAGCCAAGATATCCTACTAGCGGGTCCCTACGAGCAGTACTTC. Its protein is CASSQDILLAGPYEQYF. The rearrangement links TRBV14 to TRBJ2-7; 9 nucleotides align to TRBD2. This CDR3 is built from 17 residues. Losses at the gene ends were 0 bases for V and 2 bases for J; bases not matched to a gene: 8. The germline V gene has CDR1 SGHDN and CDR2 FVKESK.

The rearrangement uses TRBV29-1 and TRBJ2-1; 12 bases line up with TRBD2. V dropped 5 bases and J dropped 7; count of bases not matched to a gene: 3. CDR1 SQVTM and CDR2 ANQGSEA come from the germline V gene. This CDR3 contains 13 residues. CDR3: CSVRLAGENEQFF. For the CDR3, the DNA is TGCAGCGTTAGACTAGCGGGAGAGAATGAGCAGTTCTTC.

The chain uses TRBV18 and TRBJ2-1; maybe TRBD2 (6 bases). The germline gives CDR1 KGHSH, CDR2 LQKENI. The V end lost 5 bases, the J end lost 2 bases, and 13 bases lay between the germline ends. CDR3 size: 15 residues. CDR3 loop: CASSTGTAPYNEQFF. CDR3 nucleotide sequence: TGTGCCAGCTCAACCGGGACTGCCCCCTACAATGAGCAGTTCTTC.

There are many counts of this clonotype. The rearrangement joins TRBV6-5 to TRBJ1-2; D is unresolved. The CDR3 has 14 residues. Germline assignment: CDR1 MNHEY and CDR2 SVGAGI. Trimming removed 2 bases at V and 5 bases at J, with 12 bases between. The CDR3 sequence: CASSYQRLEYGYTF. CDR3 DNA: TGTGCCAGCAGTTACCAGCGTTTGGAATATGGCTACACCTTC.